These 25 T cell receptor beta chains came from one sample sequenced in a study of blood T cell repertoires in COVID-19. The protocol was immunoSEQ multiplex PCR, while the TCRdb copy is restricted to in-frame clones and leaves out a portion. The sample records about 150,000 clones, about nine tenths being singletons. The material sequenced was peripheral blood. All receptors come from a woman aged 60-75 years with active or convalescent COVID-19.

The chain has TRBV7-9 and TRBJ1-6; D possibly corresponds to TRBD1 (5 bases). The CDR3 has 12 residues. V was clipped by 5 bases and J by 10 bases, with 9 bases between them. Germline V gene data show CDR1 as SEHNR and CDR2 as FQNEAQ (reference sequence). The CDR3 DNA sequence: TGTGCCAGCAGCGGCAGGGTCTCACCCCTCCACTTT. Translating it yields CASSGRVSPLHF.

The table lists this clone with a count of one. V usage is TRBV5-4 and J usage is TRBJ1-6; TRBD1 is a possible D gene (6 bases). Germline values: CDR1 SGHNT, CDR2 YYREEE (reference sequence). The length of the CDR3 is 14 residues. V lost 5 bases to trimming and J lost 9 bases, with 15 bases between them. The CDR3: CASSNRQAGSPLHF. CDR3 sequence (DNA): TGTGCCAGCAGTAATCGACAGGCGGGTTCACCCCTCCACTTT.

V usage is TRBV18 and J usage is TRBJ1-1; D is perhaps TRBD1 (5 bases). The germline CDR1 and CDR2 sequences are KGHSH and LQKENI. The CDR3 has 15 amino acids. The V gene lost 2 bases and the J gene lost 1 base, with 11 bases spanning the gap. The CDR3 DNA reads as TGTGCCAGCTCACCAACACTTGACAGGAACACTGAAGCTTTCTTT. Translating it yields CASSPTLDRNTEAFF.

The chain recombines TRBV2 with TRBJ1-2; D ambiguous. The germline V gene has CDR1 SNHLY and CDR2 FYNNEI. This CDR3 contains 11 residues. The V end was cut by 7 bases, the J end by 2 bases, with 5 bases between. For the CDR3, the DNA is TGTGCCAGCACCCGGAACTATGGCTACACCTTC. This codes for CASTRNYGYTF.

The chain is built from TRBV13 and TRBJ1-6; possible D gene TRBD1, 6 bases. The V gene lost 0 bases and the J gene lost 1 base, with 13 bases spanning the gap. CDR1 is PRHDT and CDR2 is FYEKMQ in the germline V gene (reference sequence). CDR3 length: 18 residues. CDR3 nucleotide sequence: TGTGCCAGCAGCTTAGGTAGGATCCAGGGGTCCTATAATTCACCCCTCCACTTT. Its translation: CASSLGRIQGSYNSPLHF.

The chain uses TRBV10-3 and TRBJ1-5; maybe TRBD1 (5 bases). V was clipped by 0 bases and J by 4 bases, with 10 bases between them. The CDR3 runs to 15 residues. CDR1 ENHRY and CDR2 SYGVKD come from the germline V gene. CDR3 DNA: TGTGCCATCAGTGAGTCGGGAGGGGTAAATCAGCCCCAGCATTTT. The encoded protein is CAISESGGVNQPQHF.

This sequence joins TRBV9 and TRBJ2-1, with D uncertain. Germline V gives CDR1 SGDLS, CDR2 YYNGEE. CDR3 length: 13 residues. V lost 0 bases and J lost 4, with 5 bases in between. The CDR3 DNA reads TGTGCCAGCAGCGTAGATATGTACAATGAGCAGTTCTTC. Translating it yields CASSVDMYNEQFF.

This CDR3 reads CAARDTQETQYF. The CDR3 bases are TGTGCCGCCCGGGACACCCAAGAGACCCAGTACTTC. V is TRBV7-9 and J is TRBJ2-5; TRBD1 is a possible D gene (6 bases). This CDR3 region has 12 residues. Looked up from germline, CDR1 is SEHNR and CDR2 is FQNEAQ (reference sequence). V was shortened by 11 bases and J by 1 base, with 11 bases between the two germline ends. Full variable domain (missing parts from reference TRBV7-9 and TRBJ2-5): DTGVSQNPRHKITKRGQNVTFRCDPISEHNRLYWYRQTLGQGPEFLTYFQNEAQLEKSRLLSDRFSAERPKGSFSTLEIQRTEQGDSAMYLCAARDTQETQYFGPGTRLLVL.

The chain links TRBV2 to TRBJ1-1; the D is unclear. V was trimmed by 6 bases and J by 1 base, leaving 18 bases between them. CDR1 is SNHLY and CDR2 is FYNNEI in the germline V gene. The CDR3 has 16 residues. Written as DNA, the CDR3 is TGTGCCAGCAGACCCCAACTGTCCCGGGGGAACACTGAAGCTTTCTTT. It translates to CASRPQLSRGNTEAFF.

The rearrangement links TRBV27 to TRBJ1-1; D gene unclear. The germline gives CDR1 MNHEY, CDR2 SMNVEV (reference sequence). This CDR3 is 17 amino acids long. Trimming removed 5 bases at V and 2 bases at J, with 21 bases between. The CDR3 loop reads CASSPTPGGLYNTEAFF. CDR3 nucleotides: TGTGCCAGCAGTCCCACCCCTGGCGGCTTATATAACACTGAAGCTTTCTTT.

The CDR3, as DNA: TGTGCCAGCAGTGCGGCAGGGGTAGGACAGCCCCAGCATTTT. It specifies CASSAAGVGQPQHF. The J gene is TRBJ1-5, the V gene TRBV2; perhaps TRBD1 as D (6 bases). CDR3 size: 14 residues. The ends were cut back, 4 bases at V and 7 bases at J, with 14 bases in the middle. Germline lookup yields CDR1 SNHLY and CDR2 FYNNEI.

This clone was observed a handful of times. The chain links TRBV23-1 to TRBJ2-7, with unresolved D. TRBV23-1 is an ORF for which the function is uncertain. Deletions cut 3 bases from V and 2 bases from J, with 8 bases between. The CDR3 totals 13 residues. The chain's CDR3 is CASSQGDTYEQYF. The CDR3 nucleotides read TGCGCCAGCAGTCAGGGCGATACCTACGAGCAGTACTTC.

The rearrangement joins TRBV19 to TRBJ1-4, with D tentatively TRBD1 (5 bases). The CDR3 is 15 amino acids. Trimming removed 8 bases from V and 2 bases from J, with 15 bases in between. Germline-derived CDR1 and CDR2 are LNHDA and SQIVND (reference sequence). CDR3 region: CASASQPGTNEKLFF. CDR3 bases: TGTGCCAGTGCCTCCCAACCAGGGACTAATGAAAAACTGTTTTTT.

V is TRBV18 and J is TRBJ2-2, with 7 bases fitting TRBD1. The CDR3 is 16 amino acids. Germline V gene sequence: CDR1 KGHSH, CDR2 LQKENI. The J segment lost 1 base and the V segment lost 1 base, leaving 3 bases of the junction unmatched. CDR3 amino acids: CASSPQDRRNTGELFF. CDR3 coding DNA: TGTGCCAGCTCACCACAGGACAGGAGGAACACCGGGGAGCTGTTTTTT.

The genes are TRBV7-9 and TRBJ1-2, with unresolved D. The V and J ends lost 0 bases and 1 base respectively, with 9 bases between them. CDR3 size: 15 residues. Germline CDR1 reads SEHNR; CDR2 reads FQNEAQ (reference sequence). CDR3 protein: CASSLAQPVNYGYTF. The CDR3 DNA follows: TGTGCCAGCAGCTTAGCACAACCCGTTAACTATGGCTACACCTTC. Looking up the rest from reference TRBV7-9 and TRBJ1-2 gives the full variable domain: DTGVSQNPRHKITKRGQNVTFRCDPISEHNRLYWYRQTLGQGPEFLTYFQNEAQLEKSRLLSDRFSAERPKGSFSTLEIQRTEQGDSAMYLCASSLAQPVNYGYTFGSGTRLTVV.

This clone has just a few counts. This chain links TRBV2 with TRBJ1-5; D may be TRBD1 (6 bases). The CDR3 extends over 14 amino acids. Germline V gene lookup returns CDR1 SNHLY and CDR2 FYNNEI. Trimming took 6 bases from V and 3 from J, leaving 12 bases between them. In nucleotides, the CDR3 is TGTGCCAGCAGGGTAAGACAGGCCAATCAGCCCCAGCATTTT. It encodes CASRVRQANQPQHF.

The chain employs TRBV7-2 and TRBJ2-2; tentatively, D is TRBD2 (6 bases). The CDR3 has 15 residues. The V and J ends lost 8 bases and 1 base respectively, with 14 bases between them. Germline V gene lookup returns CDR1 SGHTA and CDR2 FQGNSA. The DNA of the CDR3 is TGTGCCAGCTCGACGGCGGGGTTGAACACCGGGGAGCTGTTTTTT. Its protein is CASSTAGLNTGELFF.

The chain links TRBV11-2 to TRBJ2-3; 7 bases agree with TRBD2. Per the germline V gene, CDR1 is SGHAT and CDR2 is FQNNGV. Trimming at V came to 1 base and at J to 6 bases, leaving 19 bases not matched to a gene. The CDR3 runs to 19 residues. The CDR3 nucleotides read TGTGCCAGCAGCTTAGGGATGGGGCTCTTCGGTAGCGGGCCGGATACGCAGTATTTT. Translated: CASSLGMGLFGSGPDTQYF.

CDR3 sequence: CASSYGQGATEAFF. The CDR3 DNA reads as TGTGCCAGCAGTTACGGACAGGGGGCTACTGAAGCTTTCTTT. The V gene is TRBV6-5, the J gene TRBJ1-1, with 11 bases fitting TRBD1. This CDR3 contains 14 residues. V shed 2 bases, J shed 5 bases, and the junction held 1 base outside the gene matches. CDR1 and CDR2 from the germline V gene are MNHEY and SVGAGI.

The genes are TRBV6-5 and TRBJ1-6; TRBD1 matches at 7 bases. V was pared by 2 bases and J by 6 bases, with 4 bases of the junction left unmatched. CDR1 is MNHEY, CDR2 SVGAGI, per germline. The CDR3 consists of 15 residues. The CDR3 coding sequence is TGTGCCAGCAGTTACCAGGGACAGTTTAATTCACCCCTCCACTTT. Translated: CASSYQGQFNSPLHF.

The rearrangement links TRBV6-5 to TRBJ1-1, with 8 bases aligning to TRBD1. Germline CDR1 MNHEY, CDR2 SVGAGI. CDR3 length: 12 residues. J lost 5 bases, V lost 6 bases, and 2 bases had no gene match. CDR3 bases: TGTGCCAGCAGCCGACAGGGGACTGAAGCTTTCTTT. It codes for CASSRQGTEAFF.

Only one count was recorded for this clone. This sequence joins TRBV12-3 or TRBV12-4 and TRBJ1-1, with no clear D. V lost 5 bases to trimming and J lost 0 bases, with 7 bases between them. The CDR3 contains 13 residues. The CDR3 loop reads CASSPSVNTEAFF. The DNA for the CDR3 is TGTGCCAGCAGTCCATCAGTGAACACTGAAGCTTTCTTT.

The chain carries TRBV18 and TRBJ2-7; possibly TRBD1 for D (6 bases). The CDR3 has 14 amino acids. The V gene lost 1 base and the J gene lost 7 bases, with 14 bases spanning the gap. CDR1 KGHSH and CDR2 LQKENI come from the germline V gene. CDR3 in amino acids: CASSPLSGAREQYF. In DNA, the CDR3 is TGTGCCAGCTCACCACTATCAGGGGCGCGAGAGCAGTACTTC.

The rearrangement uses TRBV7-2 and TRBJ2-7; 10 bases map to TRBD2. Trimming took 4 bases from V and 3 from J; bases not matched to a gene: 6. The CDR3 spans 15 residues. Per the germline V gene, CDR1 is SGHTA and CDR2 is FQGNSA. Here the CDR3 reads CASSSAGGPSYEQYF. The CDR3 DNA sequence: TGTGCCAGCAGCTCAGCGGGGGGGCCAAGCTACGAGCAGTACTTC.

This rearrangement joins TRBV19 to TRBJ1-2, with D perhaps matching TRBD1 (5 bases). The length of the CDR3 is 13 residues. Germline assignment: CDR1 LNHDA and CDR2 SQIVND (reference sequence). Between the trimmed V and J ends, which lost 10 bases and 7 bases, there was a span of 19 bases. CDR3 sequence (DNA): TGTGCCACCTCGACAGTGGGAGGCCTTGGCTACACCTTC. It is translated as CATSTVGGLGYTF.